The following is a TCR beta chain sequence with its context. There is no known antigen for this receptor. Base qualities are not provided; no much larger clone lies one nucleotide away. The protocol used for the library was the immunoSEQ multiplex PCR assay. For the multiplex PCR, a mixture combining 60 forward primers for TCR Vbeta segments and 13 reverse primers for TCR Jbeta segments was used. The CDR3 region of rearranged TCR beta genes was amplified from genomic DNA with a multiplex PCR assay. On the Illumina HiSeq System, the amplified TCR beta libraries were sequenced as 87-base-pair reads. Regarding the original processing steps: Across the 670 or so repertoires, a later analysis counted 78 million or so unique TCR beta chains, 9.5 million to 13 million of which were shared by at least two donors. A nearest-neighbor algorithm error-corrected the raw reads and collapsed the reads into unique sequences, merging closely related sequences to remove PCR and sequencing errors. CDR3 sequences were aligned to IMGT reference sequences to assign V, D and J gene segments. For a sequence to be retained, a match of at least six nucleotides to both a V gene segment and a J gene segment was required. Rearrangements were classified as productive when the CDR3 lacked stop codons and remained in frame with V and J, and all other rearrangements were classified as non-productive. CDR3 was defined by IMGT convention, running from the second conserved V-encoded cysteine to the conserved J-encoded phenylalanine. The earlier analysis of 500 to 650 of the donors excluded any sequence lacking an unambiguous match to a single V gene segment. An earlier analysis of some 500 of the donors classified V segments as functional when productive rearrangements were above 56.7% and as segregating when the standard deviation between donors was above 5%. To diagnose cytomegalovirus status from the catalog of TCR beta chain sequences, a statistical classification framework was built. A later analysis assigned V and J genes by comparing TCR nucleotide sequences with IMGT/GENE-DB human TR gene sequences. In a later analysis, CDR3 sequences and most-parsimonious VDJ recombination scenarios were assigned using the TCRdist pipeline. In a later analysis, every TCR beta chain was defined by the combination of its CDR3 amino acid sequence and its V-gene family, and reads without a unique V-gene family were dropped. As a way to deal with suspected cross-contamination and a sequencing artifact, a later analysis dropped roughly 620 nucleotide sequences that were highly shared and had low generation probability. In a later analysis, a clonal expansion index for each public chain was calculated from normalized within-repertoire ranks of inferred template counts. In a later analysis, generation probabilities were computed with a VDJ recombination model fitted to out-of-frame rearrangements, and the resulting probabilities were checked against IGoR. In a later analysis, hypergeometric tests were used to score TCR-TCR, TCR-HLA and TCR-CMV co-occurrence, with a repertoire-size bias correction applied to TCR pairs. A later analysis estimated false discovery rates by permuting HLA or CMV assignments 20 times. In a later analysis, co-occurring TCRs were grouped using DBSCAN, with TCRdist sequence similarity added in when clustering inside HLA-allele-positive subsets. Repertoires with fewer than 30,000 or more than 120,000 public chains were left out of co-occurrence clustering, as were five repertoires with anomalous nucleotide sharing. Not all clones reach the TCRdb copy of this immuneACCESS table, which keeps in-frame sequences only. Checked studies attribute under half of the gap to unresolved V genes and leave the rest unexplained. The V and J calls and the clone size are those of that table, but D and trimming were determined from the DNA. The sample table lists 95,000 to 150,000 clones, 77% of them with a count of one. 3.5% to 4.5% of the sample is taken by the ten largest.

This entry comes from a study of cytomegalovirus exposure and HLA in healthy donors (dated by TCRdb to 2016 to 2017). General notes on the study: An earlier analysis of about 560 of the donors reported 276 Gb of sequence data and around 120 million unique TCR beta sequences obtained from approximately 180 million T cells. The number of donors typed differed by locus, with roughly 620-630 for A, B, C, DRB1 and DQB1, more than 500 for DQA1, approximately 570 for DPA1, and around 430 for DPB1. The study combined high-throughput TCR immunosequencing, statistical association of individual TCRs with disease status, and machine learning to predict cytomegalovirus infection status. All discovery cohort repertoires had been generated using a single sequencing platform. The study aimed to test whether signatures of past pathogen exposure could be identified by cataloging public T cell receptors. To study patterns of TCR occurrence, a later analysis re-analyzed previously published TCR beta repertoires from 500 to 850 donors and added high-resolution HLA genotyping. In the later analysis, no new phenotypic data were used to find candidate immune exposures; instead, reliance was placed on TCR beta sequences and their occurrence across donors. HLA typing covered class I and class II loci at four-digit resolution. A later genetic analysis took genome-wide SNP genotypes for about 60% of the roughly 670 donors and used that subset as a discovery cohort. Four to six DR-DQ haplotypes were handled as single units for association and clustering, since linkage in the cohort was strong. Donor age, sex, ethnicity and CMV serostatus were compiled together with the repertoire data. Along with the roughly 710-subject first cohort, a separate validation cohort of over a hundred different subjects was used. An earlier analysis of some 500 of the donors used high-throughput TCR beta sequencing to judge whether each TCR beta V gene segment behaved as functional or pseudogenic. Across 398 genotyped donors of the cohort, an average of roughly 230,000 unique TCR beta nucleotide sequences per donor were sequenced, and roughly a sixth of those sequences were non-productive. The study profiled the T cell repertoires of 500 to 800 subjects by immunosequencing and related them to cytomegalovirus serostatus. Of the 300 to 400 genotyped donors, around 81% fell in the genetic ancestry cluster associated with self-reported Caucasian donors. An early release that covered 500 to 800 HLA-typed donors contained around 330 gigabases of sequencing data and around 85 million unique TCR sequences. Overall study outcomes, separate from this receptor: V-gene and J-gene trimming of TCR beta chains was associated with a missense DCLRE1C variant in a later genetic analysis, and the association was replicated in an independent cohort. This cohort had only TCR beta chains sequenced, and the lack of alpha or paired-chain data limited which features could be detected. In a later analysis, several top co-occurrence clusters were reported to appear linked to parvovirus B19, influenza, CMV and Epstein-Barr virus. The only immune exposure information available for the cohort was CMV serostatus. Some IMGT-functional V segments, including TRBV6-2 and TRBV6-3, could not be distinguished by the 87-base-pair reads and were therefore excluded. Sequencing depth was assumed to be roughly uniform across donors in the presence/absence analyses, though that assumption may not hold. In a later analysis, HLA-associated TCR beta chains were found to be more clonally expanded and to have lower generation probabilities than equally common non-associated chains. A group of highly shared sequence variants was considered likely to be a technical artifact of the sequencing pipeline. Because counts were too low, about 17 rarely observed V segments, including chromosome 9 orphons, were excluded from the earlier analysis of around 590 of the donors. HLA typing was unavailable for some donors at each locus, so association tests used only the typed subset. In vitro tests confirmed that a few of the cytomegalovirus-associated TCR beta chains recognize cytomegalovirus antigens. When HLA alleles, especially DR and DQ, strongly co-occurred, attributing TCR associations to individual alleles was difficult. The study listed over 150 TCR beta chains as associated with cytomegalovirus. A further reported finding was that TCR beta sequences accurately predicted the HLA-A and HLA-B alleles for most subjects in the first cohort. A later analysis associated about 17,000 TCR beta sequences with specific HLA alleles at a false discovery rate of 0.05. An earlier analysis of approximately 600 of the donors showed that most TCR beta V segments appeared in productive rearrangements either about 87% or about 30% of the time, which broadly matched IMGT annotations. Most CMV-associated TCR beta chains appeared to be HLA-restricted in a later analysis, and the HLA associations seemed to be driven largely by CMV exposure. The authors suggested that the approach could potentially be generalized to other disease states and immunological phenotypes. In both the original and validation cohorts, the classifier was reported to diagnose cytomegalovirus status with high specificity and sensitivity. Compared with the approximately 670-donor mean, donors in an Asian-associated ancestry cluster had fewer N-insertions in productive TCRs, according to a later genetic analysis. According to a later analysis, TCR association rates differed among HLA loci, with DRB1 alleles showing the most associated TCRs and HLA-C alleles showing the fewest. Correlated functional status among segregating V segments might reflect linkage disequilibrium, but an unknown experimental factor could not be ruled out. Most TCR sequences were seen in very few donors, while some public TCRs were found in many individuals.

The cohort comprised hundreds of healthy bone marrow donors. At the time of sampling, every cohort member was nominally healthy, though immune exposures that went unrecorded were likely present. Of the 690 or so cohort members, around 280 had positive CMV serostatus and fewer than 450 had negative CMV serostatus, and CMV serostatus was not recorded for the donor. A peripheral blood sample was collected from each donor, and TCR beta sequencing was performed on peripheral blood mononuclear cells. Genomic DNA was extracted from the blood cell samples with the Qiagen DNeasy Blood Extraction Kit. The germline V gene sets CDR1 to LGHNT and CDR2 to FRNRAP. V and J are truncated by 6 bases and 0 bases respectively, leaving an intervening sequence of 10 bases. The CDR3 holds 14 amino acids from the cysteine to the phenylalanine. The kept DNA is CDR3 alone, 42 bases in frame from the first base.

The clonotype comes from a human donor in good health. The sequence links TRBV12-5 to TRBJ2-3; TRBD2 is a weak D gene call, 5 bases matching. Source material: PBMCs. This receptor carries the CDR3 CASGQAASTDTQYF. The bases are TGTGCTAGTGGCCAAGCGGCTAGCACAGATACGCAGTATTTT.